A single sample is the source of the 32 T cell receptor beta chains below, sequenced in a study of blood T cell repertoires in COVID-19. The protocol was immunoSEQ multiplex PCR, while the TCRdb copy is restricted to in-frame clones and leaves out a portion. The sample yields about 310,000 clones, over 75% seen once. Sequenced input: PBMCs or T cells enriched from blood (not recorded which). These receptors were collected from a man aged 25-45 years who had recovered from COVID-19.

The genes are TRBV30 and TRBJ1-4, with 10 bases fitting TRBD1. This CDR3 contains 16 residues. Trimming removed 6 bases from V and 0 bases from J; junction bases left unmatched: 7. Germline CDR1 reads GTSNPN; CDR2 reads SVGIG (reference sequence). Written as DNA, the CDR3 is TGTGCCTGTTCGAGCGGACAGGGGGCAACTAATGAAAAACTGTTTTTT. Its protein is CACSSGQGATNEKLFF. Based on the CDR3 plus reference TRBV30 and TRBJ1-4, the full variable domain is SQTIHQWPATLVQPVGSPLSLECTVEGTSNPNLYWYRQAAGRGLQLLFYSVGIGQISSEVPQNLSASRPQDRQFILSSKKLLLSDSGFYLCACSSGQGATNEKLFFGSGTQLSVL.

The rearrangement joins TRBV24-1 to TRBJ1-1, with TRBD1 matching 10 bases. V lost 5 bases to trimming and J lost 5 bases; unmatched junction nucleotides: 7. CDR3 length: 15 residues. The germline CDR1 and CDR2 sequences are KGHDR and SFDVKD. The CDR3 coding sequence is TGTGCCACCAGTGTTCCGGGACAGGGGTTGACTGAAGCTTTCTTT. It translates to CATSVPGQGLTEAFF.

V usage is TRBV5-1 and J usage is TRBJ1-1; maybe TRBD1 (6 bases). From germline, CDR1 is SGHRS and CDR2 YFSETQ. CDR3 length equals 14 residues. Deletions cut 4 bases from V and 5 bases from J, with 15 bases between. Written as DNA, the CDR3 is TGCGCCAGCAGCCCAAATACAGGGTGGACTGAAGCTTTCTTT. This translates into CASSPNTGWTEAFF.

On this clone: This CDR3 is also generated by other DNA sequences in the sample. The chain couples TRBV9 to TRBJ1-3, with TRBD1 as a possible D gene (5 bases). The CDR3 loop spans 15 amino acids. Trimming removed 1 base from V and 0 bases from J, with 8 bases in between. Germline assignment: CDR1 SGDLS and CDR2 YYNGEE. As DNA, the CDR3 is TGTGCCAGCAGCGTACAGGGTAGCTCTGGAAACACCATATATTTT. This gives the protein CASSVQGSSGNTIYF.

The chain joins TRBV4-3 to TRBJ1-5, with D possibly matching TRBD1 (5 bases). The CDR3 has 15 amino acids. The germline V gene encodes CDR1 LGHNA and CDR2 YSLEER. V was trimmed by 1 base and J by 6 bases, leaving 13 bases between them. CDR3 DNA: TGCGCCAGCAGCCAAGCTACAGGTAGGGCTCAGCCCCAGCATTTT. Amino acids: CASSQATGRAQPQHF.

V usage is TRBV29-1 and J usage is TRBJ1-2; D gene ambiguous. The germline V gene encodes CDR1 SQVTM and CDR2 ANQGSEA. V lost 4 bases and J lost 4, with 7 bases in between. CDR3 length: 11 residues. The CDR3 DNA follows: TGCAGCGTTGGGCTCTTCTATGGCTACACCTTC. Residues: CSVGLFYGYTF. The full variable domain, with the rest looked up from reference TRBV29-1 and TRBJ1-2, is SAVISQKPSRDICQRGTSLTIQCQVDSQVTMMFWYRQQPGQSLTLIATANQGSEATYESGFVIDKFPISRPNLTFSTLTVSNMSPEDSSIYLCSVGLFYGYTFGSGTRLTVV.

The chain is built from TRBV5-1 and TRBJ2-5, with D tentatively TRBD1 (6 bases). The CDR3 loop spans 14 amino acids. Looked up from germline, CDR1 is SGHRS and CDR2 is YFSETQ. The ends were cut back, 5 bases at V and 2 bases at J, with 13 bases in the middle. CDR3 in amino acids: CASSTQGHQETQYF. The CDR3, as DNA: TGCGCCAGCAGTACCCAGGGGCATCAAGAGACCCAGTACTTC. The whole variable domain, filled in from reference TRBV5-1 and TRBJ2-5, reads KAGVTQTPRYLIKTRGQQVTLSCSPISGHRSVSWYQQTPGQGLQFLFEYFSETQRNKGNFPGRFSGRQFSNSRSEMNVSTLELGDSALYLCASSTQGHQETQYFGPGTRLLVL.

The V gene is TRBV29-1, the J gene TRBJ1-2; D remains ambiguous. The CDR3 runs to 14 residues. Germline CDR1 is SQVTM and CDR2 is ANQGSEA. The germline V and J ends were trimmed by 0 bases and 4 bases, with 12 bases remaining between them. CDR3: CSVEDQADPYGYTF. The CDR3 region has the DNA TGCAGCGTTGAAGATCAGGCAGATCCCTATGGCTACACCTTC.

This clone has a single count. The rearrangement joins TRBV29-1 to TRBJ1-2; D uncertain. CDR1 and CDR2 (germline): SQVTM, ANQGSEA. With 3 bases removed from V and 8 bases from J, the gap between germline ends came to 13 bases. This CDR3 has 12 residues. CDR3 bases: TGCAGCGTTGACAGGCACTTAAAGGGCTACACCTTC. Translated: CSVDRHLKGYTF.

The rearrangement uses TRBV5-6 and TRBJ1-3; no definite D call. V shed 3 bases and J shed 2 bases, with 12 bases lying between them. The germline V gene has CDR1 SGHDT and CDR2 YYEEEE. CDR3 length equals 15 residues. The CDR3 region is CASSSGWIAGNTIYF. CDR3 sequence (DNA): TGTGCCAGCAGCTCCGGGTGGATCGCTGGAAACACCATATATTTT.

Turning to this clone: Other DNA sequences in the sample encode the same CDR3. CDR3 DNA sequence: TGTGCCACCAGCAGAGGACAGGGAAACACTGAAGCTTTCTTT. Protein product: CATSRGQGNTEAFF. The chain has TRBV15 and TRBJ1-1; 7 bases fit TRBD1. This CDR3 is 14 amino acids long. V shed 1 base and J 2 bases; nucleotides not matched to a gene: 1. From germline, CDR1 is LNHNV and CDR2 YYDKDF (reference sequence).

The chain employs TRBV7-8 and TRBJ1-5; maybe TRBD1 (5 bases). V was clipped by 4 bases and J by 3 bases, with 10 bases between them. The CDR3 sequence is 14 residues long. Germline CDR1 SGHVS, CDR2 FQNEAQ. The CDR3 coding sequence is TGTGCCAGCAGCTCGCAGGGCACCAATCAGCCCCAGCATTTT. Protein product: CASSSQGTNQPQHF.

V is TRBV7-9 and J is TRBJ2-5; the match to TRBD1 covers 8 bases. Germline assignment: CDR1 SEHNR and CDR2 FQNEAQ (reference sequence). The V gene end was trimmed by 7 bases and the J gene end by 7 bases; junction bases not matched to a gene: 17. This CDR3 has 16 amino acids. CDR3 DNA: TGTGCCAGCACCACTCGTCGAGGACAGGGCCTTATGACCCAGTACTTC. It specifies CASTTRRGQGLMTQYF.

The genes are TRBV9 and TRBJ1-1; 10 positions agree with TRBD1. Looked up from germline, CDR1 is SGDLS and CDR2 is YYNGEE. This CDR3 spans 15 amino acids. V lost 0 bases, J lost 6 bases, and 5 bases stayed unmatched. Here the CDR3 DNA reads TGTGCCAGCAGCGTAGTTACTGGACAGGGGGCTGAAGCTTTCTTT. Protein sequence: CASSVVTGQGAEAFF.

The chain employs TRBV30 and TRBJ1-3, with 7 bases lining up with TRBD1. The V and J ends lost 1 base and 9 bases, in that order; junction bases with no gene match: 6. The germline V gene has CDR1 GTSNPN and CDR2 SVGIG (reference sequence). CDR3 length: 13 amino acids. This CDR3 reads CAWSDRGWSTIYF. In DNA, the CDR3 is TGTGCCTGGAGTGACAGGGGCTGGAGCACCATATATTTT. The entire variable domain, with the rest obtained from reference TRBV30 and TRBJ1-3, is as follows: SQTIHQWPATLVQPVGSPLSLECTVEGTSNPNLYWYRQAAGRGLQLLFYSVGIGQISSEVPQNLSASRPQDRQFILSSKKLLLSDSGFYLCAWSDRGWSTIYFGEGSWLTVV.

V gene TRBV12-5 combines with J gene TRBJ1-5; D is perhaps TRBD1 (6 bases). The CDR3 sequence is 15 residues long. V lost 5 bases and J 4 bases, leaving 15 bases between the germline ends. Germline CDR1 is LGHNT and CDR2 is FRNRAP. The CDR3 reads CASGPQGHLNQPQHF. CDR3 sequence (DNA): TGTGCTAGTGGTCCTCAGGGACATCTAAATCAGCCCCAGCATTTT.

The rearrangement joins TRBV30 to TRBJ2-7, with 8 bases identical to TRBD1. The V segment lost 4 bases and the J segment 5 bases; nucleotides outside the gene matches: 7. The CDR3 contains 13 residues. Germline V gene data show CDR1 as GTSNPN and CDR2 as SVGIG (reference sequence). In DNA, the CDR3 is TGTGCCTGGACGGGGACAGGATACCACGAGCAGTACTTC. This sequence encodes CAWTGTGYHEQYF.

V is TRBV7-2 and J is TRBJ2-7, with 12 bases that match TRBD2. CDR3 length: 15 residues. V lost 2 bases, J lost 5 bases, and 4 bases stayed unmatched. Looked up from germline, CDR1 is SGHTA and CDR2 is FQGNSA. CDR3 loop: CASSLRRLAGDEQYF. DNA for the CDR3: TGTGCCAGCAGCTTACGAAGACTAGCGGGGGACGAGCAGTACTTC.

The chain uses TRBV6-5 and TRBJ2-5; unclear D gene. V was shortened by 2 bases and J by 5 bases, with 6 bases between the two germline ends. CDR1 and CDR2 (germline): MNHEY, SVGAGI. CDR3 length: 12 residues. The CDR3 here is CASSYPKETQYF. In DNA, the CDR3 is TGTGCCAGCAGTTACCCTAAGGAGACCCAGTACTTC.

This clone was seen ten or more times. The V and J genes are TRBV2 and TRBJ1-4; D is ambiguous. Trimming left V 8 bases short and J 8 bases short, with 21 bases between. The CDR3 has 15 residues. Germline assignment: CDR1 SNHLY and CDR2 FYNNEI. CDR3 in DNA: TGTGCCAGCTGTACCTCAGGTCAAATACGCGAAAAACTGTTTTTT. This codes for CASCTSGQIREKLFF.

This clone has only one observation. The chain recombines TRBV5-5 with TRBJ2-1; D is possibly TRBD1 (6 bases). Trimming left V 1 base short and J 0 bases short, with 8 bases between. The germline CDR1 and CDR2 sequences are SGHKS and YYEKEE (reference sequence). CDR3 length: 15 residues. The CDR3 is CASSLRGSSYNEQFF. The CDR3 region has the DNA TGTGCCAGCAGCTTGAGGGGGAGCTCCTACAATGAGCAGTTCTTC. The entire variable domain, with the rest obtained from reference TRBV5-5 and TRBJ2-1, is as follows: DAGVTQSPTHLIKTRGQQVTLRCSPISGHKSVSWYQQVLGQGPQFIFQYYEKEERGRGNFPDRFSARQFPNYSSELNVNALLLGDSALYLCASSLRGSSYNEQFFGPGTRLTVL.

J is TRBJ1-2 and V is TRBV19; 7 nucleotides align to TRBD1. CDR3 length: 14 residues. CDR1 and CDR2 from the germline V gene are LNHDA and SQIVND (reference sequence). J gave up 3 bases and V 6 bases, and 7 bases lay outside the gene matches. CDR3 sequence: CASSPGQRYYGYTF. Written as DNA, the CDR3 is TGTGCCAGTAGCCCGGGACAGAGATACTATGGCTACACCTTC.

In this sample, this clone turned up a few times. This chain joins TRBV25-1 and TRBJ1-2; D call uncertain. Germline V gene sequence: CDR1 MGHDK, CDR2 SYGVNS. The CDR3 contains 12 residues. V shed 3 bases and J shed 7 bases, with 9 bases lying between them. The CDR3 spells CASSDIEPGYTF. The CDR3 nucleotides are TGTGCCAGCAGTGATATAGAGCCTGGCTACACCTTC.

The chain uses TRBV7-9 and TRBJ1-1; 8 bases are shared with TRBD1. CDR3 size: 15 residues. The germline V gene has CDR1 SEHNR and CDR2 FQNEAQ (reference sequence). Losses at the gene ends were 4 bases for V and 4 bases for J; bases not matched to a gene: 8. The CDR3 DNA reads as TGTGCCAGCAGCTCTGCAGGGGGCTTGGGCACTGAAGCTTTCTTT. It encodes CASSSAGGLGTEAFF.

The chain combines TRBV4-3 with TRBJ2-5; D possibly corresponds to TRBD2 (6 bases). CDR3 length: 17 amino acids. Trimming stripped 3 bases from V and 5 bases from J, with 22 bases between. Germline V gives CDR1 LGHNA, CDR2 YSLEER. CDR3 amino acids: CASSQVPRDGGVETQYF. CDR3 bases: TGCGCCAGCAGCCAGGTTCCCCGGGACGGGGGAGTCGAGACCCAGTACTTC.

The V gene is TRBV25-1, the J gene TRBJ1-3; D remains unclear. The germline V gene encodes CDR1 MGHDK and CDR2 SYGVNS. The CDR3 has 15 residues. V dropped 6 bases and J dropped 2 bases, with 14 bases sitting between them. CDR3 protein: CASRPFEFTGNTIYF. CDR3 bases: TGTGCCAGCAGACCATTCGAGTTTACTGGAAACACCATATATTTT.

The rearrangement links TRBV7-2 to TRBJ2-1; TRBD2 might be the D (6 bases). V was shortened by 4 bases and J by 6 bases, with 13 bases between the two germline ends. This CDR3 has 14 amino acids. Per the germline V gene, CDR1 is SGHTA and CDR2 is FQGNSA. The CDR3: CASSSGLKINEQFF. CDR3 nucleotide sequence: TGTGCCAGCAGCTCCGGACTAAAAATCAATGAGCAGTTCTTC. The variable domain in full, completed from reference TRBV7-2 and TRBJ2-1, reads GAGVSQSPSNKVTEKGKDVELRCDPISGHTALYWYRQSLGQGLEFLIYFQGNSAPDKSGLPSDRFSAERTGGSVSTLTIQRTQQEDSAVYLCASSSGLKINEQFFGPGTRLTVL.

Only one count was recorded for this clone. Here the CDR3 DNA reads TGTGCCATCAGTGAGGCAAGAGACAGTAATTCACCCCTCCACTTT. Its translation is CAISEARDSNSPLHF. This chain uses TRBV10-3 with TRBJ1-6, with D possibly being TRBD1 (5 bases). The V end lost 2 bases, the J end lost 6 bases, and 11 bases lay between the germline ends. The CDR3 is 15 residues long. Germline V gives CDR1 ENHRY, CDR2 SYGVKD.

This chain links TRBV5-4 with TRBJ1-4; maybe TRBD1 (5 bases). CDR1 and CDR2 from the germline V gene are SGHNT and YYREEE (reference sequence). The ends were cut back, 3 bases at V and 4 bases at J, with 13 bases in the middle. The CDR3 contains 15 residues. CDR3 in amino acids: CASSSGQGFNEKLFF. For the CDR3, the DNA is TGTGCCAGCAGCTCCGGGCAGGGTTTTAATGAAAAACTGTTTTTT.

The CDR3 DNA is TGTGCCTCCGCCGGAGGGTTAGATACGCAGTATTTT. This encodes CASAGGLDTQYF. This chain links TRBV10-3 with TRBJ2-3, with D tentatively TRBD2 (6 bases). The V gene's germline CDR1 is ENHRY and CDR2 SYGVKD. Trimming removed 11 bases from V and 5 bases from J, with 14 bases in between. There are 12 residues in the CDR3.

J is TRBJ2-2 and V is TRBV6-5, with 7 bases identical to TRBD1. V was pared by 8 bases and J by 6 bases, with 9 bases of the junction left unmatched. There are 14 residues in the CDR3. Germline lookup yields CDR1 MNHEY and CDR2 SVGAGI. The CDR3 is CASLDRTFSGELFF. In DNA, the CDR3 is TGTGCCAGCTTGGACAGGACTTTTTCCGGGGAGCTGTTTTTT.

The chain recombines TRBV13 with TRBJ2-1; maybe TRBD1 (5 bases). Germline CDR1 and CDR2: PRHDT and FYEKMQ (reference sequence). The V gene lost 5 bases and the J gene lost 0 bases, with 14 bases spanning the gap. The CDR3 contains 16 residues. The CDR3 DNA is TGTGCCAGCAGCGTTCCTAGGGGAAGCTCCTACAATGAGCAGTTCTTC. As protein: CASSVPRGSSYNEQFF.